This T cell receptor (beta chain) was recorded in a study of cytomegalovirus exposure and HLA in healthy donors. Study information: The 90 to 150 validation repertoires, a later analysis reported, used the same platform as the 550 to 700 repertoires from the first cohort.

Produced via immunoSEQ multiplex PCR; TCRdb's table is partial and in-frame only. The sample has approximately 160,000 clones, nearly 90% seen once. Points from the study as a whole: Reports indicated that the classifier achieved high specificity and sensitivity in diagnosing cytomegalovirus status. In vitro confirmation showed a few CMV-associated chains to be CMV antigen specific.

Points on this clone: Its antigen is unknown.

The sequencing input was PBMCs. The receptor's source is a woman in her late teens or twenties in good health and CMV-seropositive.

CDR3 region: CASSLIESNQPQHF. The DNA for the CDR3 is TGTGCCAGCAGCCTTATAGAGAGCAATCAGCCCCAGCATTTT. This chain connects TRBV7-9 to TRBJ1-5, with D unresolved. The CDR3 runs to 14 residues. The V gene's germline CDR1 is SEHNR and CDR2 FQNEAQ (reference sequence). Trimming cost V 5 bases and J 1 base, with 9 bases left between them.